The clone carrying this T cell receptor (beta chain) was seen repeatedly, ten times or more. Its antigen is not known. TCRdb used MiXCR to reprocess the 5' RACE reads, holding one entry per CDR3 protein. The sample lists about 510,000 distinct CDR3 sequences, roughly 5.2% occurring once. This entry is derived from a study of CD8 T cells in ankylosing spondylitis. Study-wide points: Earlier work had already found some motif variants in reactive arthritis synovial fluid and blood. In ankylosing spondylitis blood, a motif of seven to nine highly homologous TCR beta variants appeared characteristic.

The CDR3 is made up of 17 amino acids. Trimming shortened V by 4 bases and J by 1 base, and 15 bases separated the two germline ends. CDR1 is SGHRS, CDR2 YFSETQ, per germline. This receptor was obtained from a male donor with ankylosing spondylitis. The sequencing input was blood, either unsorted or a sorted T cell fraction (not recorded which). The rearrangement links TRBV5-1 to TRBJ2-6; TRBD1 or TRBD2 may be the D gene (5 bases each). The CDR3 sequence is CASSRQGTASGANVLTF. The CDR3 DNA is TGCGCCAGCAGCCGACAAGGGACGGCGTCTGGGGCCAACGTCCTGACTTTC.